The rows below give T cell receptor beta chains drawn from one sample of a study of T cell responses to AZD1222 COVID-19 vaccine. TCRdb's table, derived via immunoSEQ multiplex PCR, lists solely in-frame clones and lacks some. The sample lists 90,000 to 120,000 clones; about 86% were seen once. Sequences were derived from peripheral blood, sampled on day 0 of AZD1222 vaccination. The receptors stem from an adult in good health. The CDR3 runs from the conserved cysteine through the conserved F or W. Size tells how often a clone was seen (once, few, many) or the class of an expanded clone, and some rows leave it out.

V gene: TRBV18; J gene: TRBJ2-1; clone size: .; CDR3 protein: CASSPLEGGIEQFF
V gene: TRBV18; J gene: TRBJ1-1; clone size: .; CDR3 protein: CASSPGSTGSNGNTEAFF
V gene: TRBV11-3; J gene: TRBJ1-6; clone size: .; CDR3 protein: CASSSHRDSPLHF
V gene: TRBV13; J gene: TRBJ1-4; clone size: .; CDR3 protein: CASSQEQGSTNEKLFF
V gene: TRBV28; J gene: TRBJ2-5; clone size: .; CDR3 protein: CASKGGGAKETQYF
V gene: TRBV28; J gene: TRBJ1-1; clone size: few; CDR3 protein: CASSEIQGGGTEAFF
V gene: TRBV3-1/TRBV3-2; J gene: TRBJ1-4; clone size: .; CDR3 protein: CASSPGQGFWRTNEKLFF
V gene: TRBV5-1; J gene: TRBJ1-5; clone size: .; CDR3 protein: CASSPGTDSNQPQHF
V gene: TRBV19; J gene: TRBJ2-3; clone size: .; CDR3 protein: CASRPRSTDTQYF
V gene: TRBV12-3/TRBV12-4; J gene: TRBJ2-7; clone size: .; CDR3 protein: CASGDSHTYEQYF
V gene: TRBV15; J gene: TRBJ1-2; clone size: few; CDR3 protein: CATSRSPGQNYGYTF
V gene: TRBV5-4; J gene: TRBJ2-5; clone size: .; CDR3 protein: CASSVGYQETQYF
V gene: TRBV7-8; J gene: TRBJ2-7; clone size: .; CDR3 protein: CASSLVSNTYEQYF
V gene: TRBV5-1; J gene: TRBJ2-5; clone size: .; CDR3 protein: CASSPEGGSQETQYF
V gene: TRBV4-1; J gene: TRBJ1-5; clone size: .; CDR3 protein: CASSHEDRGNQPQHF
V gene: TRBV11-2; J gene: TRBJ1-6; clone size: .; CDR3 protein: CASRGLTGANSPLHF
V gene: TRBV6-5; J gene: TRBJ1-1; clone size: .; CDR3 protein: CASITGRNTEAFF
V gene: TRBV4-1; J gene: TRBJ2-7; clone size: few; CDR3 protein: CASSPPPGTTIHEQYF
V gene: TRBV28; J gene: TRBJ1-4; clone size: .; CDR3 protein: CASSRQGVSEKLFF
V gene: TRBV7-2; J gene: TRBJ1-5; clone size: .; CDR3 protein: CASSLEGTGGQPQHF
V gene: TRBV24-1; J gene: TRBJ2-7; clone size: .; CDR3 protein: CATSDGDRVGEQYF
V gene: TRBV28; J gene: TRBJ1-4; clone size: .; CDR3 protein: CASRRGPNEKLFF
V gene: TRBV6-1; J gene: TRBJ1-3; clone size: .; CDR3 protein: CASSEARNTIYF
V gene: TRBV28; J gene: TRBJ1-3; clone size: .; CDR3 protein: CASSLMPDRVSGNTIYF
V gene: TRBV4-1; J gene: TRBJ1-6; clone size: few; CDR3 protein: CASSQVRAGNSPLHF
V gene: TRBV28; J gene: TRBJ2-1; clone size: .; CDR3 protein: CASTRGGSYNEQFF
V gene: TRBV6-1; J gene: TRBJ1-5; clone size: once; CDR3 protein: CASSEQGRGTKAQHF
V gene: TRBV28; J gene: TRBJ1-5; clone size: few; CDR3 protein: CASALGQWNQPQHF
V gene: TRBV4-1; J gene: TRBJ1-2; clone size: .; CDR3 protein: CASSQPSGQSYGYTF
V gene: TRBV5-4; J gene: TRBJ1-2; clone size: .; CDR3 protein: CASSFQGVYGYTF
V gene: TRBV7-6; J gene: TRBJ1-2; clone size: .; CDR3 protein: CASSRGPSTNYGYTF
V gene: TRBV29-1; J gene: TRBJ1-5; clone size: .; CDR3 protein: CSVGGQGGQPQHF
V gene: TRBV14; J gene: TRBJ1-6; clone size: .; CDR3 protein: CASGDRWNSPLHF
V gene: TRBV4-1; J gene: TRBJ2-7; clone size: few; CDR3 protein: CASSQQSGGVPYEQYF
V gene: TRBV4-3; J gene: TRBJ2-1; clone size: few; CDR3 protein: CASSQEGIQDSYNEQFF
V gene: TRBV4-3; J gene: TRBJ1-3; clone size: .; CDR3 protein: CASSRSRGEPSGNTIYF
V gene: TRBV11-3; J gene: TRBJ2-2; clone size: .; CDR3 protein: CASSPTSTSGFNTGELFF
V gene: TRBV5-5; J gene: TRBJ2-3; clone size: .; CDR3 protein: CASGVQDGGFGTQYF
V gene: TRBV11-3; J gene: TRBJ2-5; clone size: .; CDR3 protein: CASSLGGTRKEAQYF
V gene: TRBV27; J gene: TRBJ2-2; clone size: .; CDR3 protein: CASLAGANTGELFF
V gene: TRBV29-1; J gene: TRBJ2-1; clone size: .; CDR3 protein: CSVTAYNEQFF
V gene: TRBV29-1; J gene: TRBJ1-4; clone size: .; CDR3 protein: CSVKNRGPNEKLFF
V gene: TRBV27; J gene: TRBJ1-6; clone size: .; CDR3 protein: CASSLSYGRRNSPLHF
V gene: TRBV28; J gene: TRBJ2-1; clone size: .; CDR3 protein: CASSLSGPHNEQFF
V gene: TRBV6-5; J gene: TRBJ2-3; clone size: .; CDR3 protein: CASSWAGDRGIDTQYF
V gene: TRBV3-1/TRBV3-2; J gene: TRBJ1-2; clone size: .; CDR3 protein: CASREGARGYTF
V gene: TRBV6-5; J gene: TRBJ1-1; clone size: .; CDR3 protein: CATQEGLVFF
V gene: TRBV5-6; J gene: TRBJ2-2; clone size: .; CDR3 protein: CASQPDKGQNTGELFF
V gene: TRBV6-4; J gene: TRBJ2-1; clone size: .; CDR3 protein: CASSPGGTGGYNEQFF
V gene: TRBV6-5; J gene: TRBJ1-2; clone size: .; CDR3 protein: CASRWGTYNYGYTF
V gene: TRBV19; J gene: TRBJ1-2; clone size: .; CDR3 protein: CASSPEPDRGLAYGYTF
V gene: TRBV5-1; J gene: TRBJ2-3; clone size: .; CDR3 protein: CASSLEMGTQYF
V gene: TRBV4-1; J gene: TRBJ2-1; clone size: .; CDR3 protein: CASSQDGPAAHEQFF
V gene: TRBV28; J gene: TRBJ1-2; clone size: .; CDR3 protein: CASRGGDWVNYGYTF
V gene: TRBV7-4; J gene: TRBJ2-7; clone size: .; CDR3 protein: CASSWGTMTPYEQYF
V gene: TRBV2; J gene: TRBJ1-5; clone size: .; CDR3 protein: CASNAGTGNQPQHF
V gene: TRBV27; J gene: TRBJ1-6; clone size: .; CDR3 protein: CASSFQVRSPLHF
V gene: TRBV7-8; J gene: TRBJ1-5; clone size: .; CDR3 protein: CASSVDSFVQPQHF
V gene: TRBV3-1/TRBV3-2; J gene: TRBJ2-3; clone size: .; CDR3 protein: CASSPRERGGGDTQYF
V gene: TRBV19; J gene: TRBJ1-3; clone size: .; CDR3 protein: CASSPRGSGNTIYF